The entry below describes one TCR beta chain. The antigen is unknown. The CDR3 length is 16 residues. Germline trimming cut 3 bases from V and 4 bases from J; bases unmatched to any gene: 10. Germline CDR1 reads SGHRS; CDR2 reads YFSETQ. The sample is drawn from a study of cytomegalovirus exposure and HLA in healthy donors. PCR primers comprised 60 Vbeta and 13 Jbeta primers. Original handling: Counted up in a later analysis, unique TCR beta chains came to around 80 million, with about 9.9 million shared. The repertoire was sequenced with immunoSEQ multiplex PCR; TCRdb's copy has only in-frame clones and lacks some. That table gives V, J and clone size, and the DNA gave D and trimming. The table shows some 150,000 clones, with 77% occurring only once. General observations from the study: Information on immune exposure was restricted to one variable (CMV serostatus). There were several of the most significant clusters that appeared linked to common viral pathogens in a later analysis.

The receptor was derived from a female donor in good health and CMV-seronegative. V gene TRBV5-1 combines with J gene TRBJ2-3; 8 nucleotides align to TRBD2. The sequenced material came from PBMCs. This CDR3 reads CASSWALAGGPDTQYF. The CDR3 coding sequence is TGCGCCAGCAGCTGGGCTCTAGCGGGCGGACCAGATACGCAGTATTTT.